This record looks at one T cell receptor beta chain sequence and its context. The target antigen is unknown. The data derive from a study of long-term antiretroviral therapy in people with HIV. Background on the study: By about a decade, the earliest samples predate the 2015 immediate-ART recommendation.

Sequencing used immunoSEQ v3.0 at survey level. Sequencing was intended to reach about 35,000-55,000 T-cell genomes per sample. Generated by immunoSEQ multiplex PCR, the TCRdb table keeps only in-frame clones and is missing some. The table shows over 8,500 clones, with roughly 79% occurring only once. The germline V gene encodes CDR1 LGHNA and CDR2 YNFKEQ. Trimming cost V 5 bases and J 5 bases, with 18 bases left between them. The CDR3 has 15 amino acids. General study points: Controls showed broader CDR3 length ranges than did the HIV repertoires. ART adherence, viral resistance and therapy changes went unrecorded.

The source of this sequence is a man younger than 45 with HIV. This material consisted of unsorted PBMCs, taken at the start of antiretroviral therapy, before treatment. The chain joins TRBV4-2 to TRBJ1-2, with D perhaps matching TRBD1 (6 bases). The CDR3 spells CASSFEEGGQYGYTF. In DNA, the CDR3 is TGTGCCAGCAGCTTCGAGGAGGGGGGGCAATATGGCTACACCTTC.